This is a list of T cell receptor beta chains from one sample in a study of beta chain features in type 1 diabetes. Data came from immunoSEQ multiplex PCR; TCRdb stores just in-frame clones and leaves some out. Among hundreds of thousands of clones, roughly 10% were seen once, and the ten largest hold approximately 0.05%. Sequenced input: naive CD4+ T cells from blood. All receptors derive from a woman aged 18-35 years in good health. CDR3s include the opening cysteine and the closing phenylalanine or tryptophan. The D gene is left open where the match is weak. Rows may omit the clone size; those that give it use once, few, many or a size class.

D: TRBD1; J: TRBJ1-1; V: TRBV6-1; size: few; DNA: TGTGCCAGCAGCGACGAGACAGGGTACACTGAAGCTTTCTTT; CDR3: CASSDETGYTEAFF
D: -; J: TRBJ2-5; V: TRBV25-1; size: few; DNA: TGTGCCAGCAGTTGGGCGGGGACAAAGACCCAGTACTTC; CDR3: CASSWAGTKTQYF
D: -; J: TRBJ2-5; V: TRBV7-2; size: few; DNA: TGTGCCAGCAGTAGGGTTGAGACCCAGTACTTC; CDR3: CASSRVETQYF
D: -; J: TRBJ1-1; V: TRBV29-1; size: few; DNA: TGCAGCGTTGAACGCCGGAGTGGGGACACTGAAGCTTTCTTT; CDR3: CSVERRSGDTEAFF
D: -; J: TRBJ2-3; V: TRBV5-1; size: -; DNA: TGCGCCAGCATCCCAACTGGACAGTCGGTTATGTATTTT; CDR3: CASIPTGQSVMYF
D: TRBD1; J: TRBJ2-5; V: TRBV29-1; size: -; DNA: TGCAGCGTTGTGACAGGGTGGGGAGAGACCCAGTACTTC; CDR3: CSVVTGWGETQYF
D: -; J: TRBJ2-3; V: TRBV20-1; size: -; DNA: TGCAGTGCTAGACTAGTAGATACGCAGTATTTT; CDR3: CSARLVDTQYF
D: -; J: TRBJ2-1; V: TRBV11-2; size: few; DNA: TGTGCCAGCAGCTTAGCCATGTACAATGAGCAGTTCTTC; CDR3: CASSLAMYNEQFF
D: -; J: TRBJ1-2; V: TRBV7-9; size: few; DNA: TGTGCCAGCAGCTTAGCACGAGGGCCCAACTATGGCTACACCTTC; CDR3: CASSLARGPNYGYTF
D: -; J: TRBJ2-5; V: TRBV7-9; size: few; DNA: TGTGCCAGCAGACGGACGGAAGAGACCCAGTACTTC; CDR3: CASRRTEETQYF
D: -; J: TRBJ1-1; V: TRBV29-1; size: few; DNA: TGCAGCGTTGAGGCCCAGCAGAACACTGAAGCTTTCTTT; CDR3: CSVEAQQNTEAFF
D: -; J: TRBJ2-7; V: TRBV5-4; size: -; DNA: TGTGCCAGCAGTTCCGGGAGTAGGTACGAGCAGTACTTC; CDR3: CASSSGSRYEQYF
D: TRBD2; J: TRBJ2-7; V: TRBV2; size: few; DNA: TGTGCCAGTCGACTAGCGGGGGCCTACGAGCAGTACTTC; CDR3: CASRLAGAYEQYF
D: -; J: TRBJ2-7; V: TRBV5-4; size: few; DNA: TGTGCCAGCAGCTTAGGGACTCAGGCCTACGAGCAGTACTTC; CDR3: CASSLGTQAYEQYF
D: TRBD2; J: TRBJ2-7; V: TRBV7-2; size: -; DNA: TGTGCCAGCAGCTTATTCCTAGCGGGAGACGAGCAGTACTTC; CDR3: CASSLFLAGDEQYF
D: -; J: TRBJ2-1; V: TRBV5-1; size: -; DNA: TGCGCCAGCAGCTATCCAGGGCAAAACAATGAGCAGTTCTTC; CDR3: CASSYPGQNNEQFF
D: -; J: TRBJ2-5; V: TRBV7-2; size: -; DNA: TGTGCCAGCAGCTTATCCGGGGTTGGAGAGACCCAGTACTTC; CDR3: CASSLSGVGETQYF
D: -; J: TRBJ1-5; V: TRBV19; size: few; DNA: TGTGCCAGTAGTTCAACCCCAGGGAAGGTCAATCAGCCCCAGCATTTT; CDR3: CASSSTPGKVNQPQHF
D: -; J: TRBJ2-6; V: TRBV25-1; size: few; DNA: TGTGCCAGCAGTTCCGGGACCGCCGTCTCTGGGGCCAACGTCCTGACTTTC; CDR3: CASSSGTAVSGANVLTF
D: TRBD2; J: TRBJ2-3; V: TRBV5-1; size: -; DNA: TGCGCCAGCAGCGCCGGGACTAGCGGGGGAGCCGATACGCAGTATTTT; CDR3: CASSAGTSGGADTQYF
D: -; J: TRBJ1-6; V: TRBV2; size: few; DNA: TGTGCCAGCAGTGACGAAGAAAATTCACCCCTCCACTTT; CDR3: CASSDEENSPLHF
D: -; J: TRBJ2-5; V: TRBV2; size: -; DNA: TGTGCCAGCAGTGTTCGTCGCGCCCAAGAGACCCAGTACTTC; CDR3: CASSVRRAQETQYF
D: -; J: TRBJ1-1; V: TRBV29-1; size: -; DNA: TGCAGCGGCAACGATCTTCGCAGAATGGCTTTCTTT; CDR3: CSGNDLRRMAFF
D: -; J: TRBJ1-1; V: TRBV9; size: -; DNA: TGTGCCAGCAGCGCCAGGATTACGAACACTGAAGCTTTCTTT; CDR3: CASSARITNTEAFF
D: -; J: TRBJ2-4; V: TRBV4-3; size: -; DNA: TGCGCCAGCAGCCAACACTTAGGGGATCGAGCCAAAAACATTCAGTACTTC; CDR3: CASSQHLGDRAKNIQYF
D: TRBD2; J: TRBJ2-1; V: TRBV14; size: few; DNA: TGTGCCAGCAGCAAGATAGCGGGAGCCACCTACAATGAGCAGTTCTTC; CDR3: CASSKIAGATYNEQFF
D: -; J: TRBJ1-1; V: TRBV27; size: -; DNA: TGTGCCAGCAGTTTATCATTAAGGGGCCCTGAAGCTTTCTTT; CDR3: CASSLSLRGPEAFF
D: -; J: TRBJ2-7; V: TRBV5-1; size: few; DNA: TGCGCCAGCAGCTTTGACTTGAGCTCCTACGAGCAGTACTTC; CDR3: CASSFDLSSYEQYF
D: -; J: TRBJ1-2; V: TRBV4-1; size: few; DNA: TGCGCCAGCAGCCAAGAGAAGGATAACCCTTTTAATGGCTACACCTTC; CDR3: CASSQEKDNPFNGYTF
D: -; J: TRBJ2-2; V: TRBV11-3; size: few; DNA: TGTGCCAGCAGCTTAGAATTTCGCCGGGAGCTGTTTTTT; CDR3: CASSLEFRRELFF
D: -; J: TRBJ1-5; V: TRBV15; size: few; DNA: TGTGCCACCAGCACACTCCGGTGGGGGGCCGAGCCCCAGCATTTT; CDR3: CATSTLRWGAEPQHF
D: TRBD2; J: TRBJ2-1; V: TRBV28; size: few; DNA: TGTGCCAGCAGGCATAGCGGGGTATATGAGCAGTTCTTC; CDR3: CASRHSGVYEQFF
D: -; J: TRBJ1-4; V: TRBV30; size: -; DNA: TGTGCCTGGTGCCCCACCAGGGCAGTCCCAGAAAAACTGTTTTTT; CDR3: CAWCPTRAVPEKLFF
D: TRBD1; J: TRBJ1-3; V: TRBV29-1; size: -; DNA: TGCAGCGCTGACAGGGGAGGAAACACCATATATTTT; CDR3: CSADRGGNTIYF
D: -; J: TRBJ2-7; V: TRBV9; size: -; DNA: TGTGCCAGCAGCCCTACCCCCTCCTACGAGCAGTACTTC; CDR3: CASSPTPSYEQYF
D: TRBD1; J: TRBJ2-4; V: TRBV29-1; size: few; DNA: TGCAGCGTTGGCGCGAGACAGGGGGCGAAAAACATTCAGTACTTC; CDR3: CSVGARQGAKNIQYF